This TCR beta chain was identified during a study of graft-versus-host responses after intestinal transplantation. Looking at the study overall: Induction using anti-thymocyte globulin, followed by tacrolimus and steroids for roughly 3 years, was given to all recipients. Findings and limits, study-wide: Allografts of patients with graft-donor T cell macrochimerism showed high graft-versus-host to host-versus-graft clone ratios. GvH clones detected in recipient marrow included some appearing first in ileum or blood. Early post-transplant HvG declines were associated with peak circulating GvH clone levels.

About this clone: Its target is not known.

The table came from immunoSEQ multiplex PCR; TCRdb's copy has only in-frame clones and leaves some out. The top ten hold approximately 0.18% of the sample, which has around 110,000 clones, about nine tenths seen once. This specimen consisted of unstimulated CD4+ T cells sorted from spleen or lymph node cells, obtained before intestinal transplant. This receptor was obtained from a human donor who received an intestinal transplant.

The CDR3 is CSAWGTGDYGYTF. The CDR3 DNA is TGCAGCGCCTGGGGGACAGGAGACTATGGCTACACCTTC. The J gene is TRBJ1-2, the V gene TRBV29-1, with TRBD1 identical over 8 bases. This CDR3 region has 13 residues. Germline values: CDR1 SQVTM, CDR2 ANQGSEA. Trimming removed 7 bases from V and 3 bases from J; junction bases left unmatched: 7.